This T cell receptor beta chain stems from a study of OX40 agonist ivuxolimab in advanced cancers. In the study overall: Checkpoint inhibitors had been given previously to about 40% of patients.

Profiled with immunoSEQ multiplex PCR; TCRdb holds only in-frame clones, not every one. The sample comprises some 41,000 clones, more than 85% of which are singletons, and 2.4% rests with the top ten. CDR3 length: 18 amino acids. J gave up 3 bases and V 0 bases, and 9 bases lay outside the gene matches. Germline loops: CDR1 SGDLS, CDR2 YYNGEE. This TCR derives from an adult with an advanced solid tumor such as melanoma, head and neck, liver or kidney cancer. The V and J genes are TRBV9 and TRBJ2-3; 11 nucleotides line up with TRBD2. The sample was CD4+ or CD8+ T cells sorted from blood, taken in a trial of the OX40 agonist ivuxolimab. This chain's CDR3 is CASSVDSGGALWTDTQYF. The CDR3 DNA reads TGTGCCAGCAGCGTAGATAGCGGGGGGGCTTTATGGACAGATACGCAGTATTTT.